Following are 21 T cell receptor beta chains from one sample sequenced in a study of a mutant IDH1 vaccine in newly diagnosed glioma. Time point of the sample: week 23, last vaccination. All doses held 300 ug of mutant IDH1 20-mer peptide, with topical imiquimod. Here immunoSEQ multiplex PCR was the method, and the copy in TCRdb shows in-frame clones only, minus some. The table records tens of thousands of clones, about three quarters of them present only once. These receptors' antigens are unknown. Sample: PBMCs, taken from a glioma patient whose treatment included an IDH1 peptide vaccine. The receptors were sampled from a man aged 45 to 65 with glioma.

J is TRBJ1-5 and V is TRBV19; no reliable D call. V lost 2 bases and J 3 bases, leaving 11 bases between the germline ends. The germline gives CDR1 LNHDA, CDR2 SQIVND (reference sequence). The CDR3 has 15 amino acids. The CDR3 protein is CASSIWGLNNQPQHF. DNA for the CDR3: TGTGCCAGTAGTATATGGGGTCTGAACAATCAGCCCCAGCATTTT.

The genes are TRBV27 and TRBJ2-2; no clear D. Looked up from germline, CDR1 is MNHEY and CDR2 is SMNVEV (reference sequence). CDR3 size: 14 residues. V was cut by 5 bases and J by 2 bases, with 9 bases left in between. DNA of the CDR3: TGTGCCAGCAGTCCCCGGGTAAACACCGGGGAGCTGTTTTTT. Its protein product is CASSPRVNTGELFF.

This clone has more than one count but fewer than ten. V and J are TRBV19 and TRBJ1-5; D may be TRBD1 (5 bases). Germline CDR1 reads LNHDA; CDR2 reads SQIVND (reference sequence). The CDR3 covers 15 residues. Trimming removed 5 bases from V and 2 bases from J, with 13 bases in between. This CDR3 reads CASSPIGGGNQPQHF. The CDR3 nucleotides are TGTGCCAGTAGTCCGATTGGGGGTGGCAATCAGCCCCAGCATTTT.

This rearrangement joins TRBV4-1 to TRBJ1-3; no reliable D call. V lost 0 bases, J lost 3 bases, and 12 bases lay in between. CDR3 size: 16 residues. Germline CDR1 is MGHRA and CDR2 is YSYEKL. CDR3 loop: CASSQDQAQHGNTIYF. The CDR3, as DNA: TGCGCCAGCAGCCAAGATCAAGCACAGCATGGAAACACCATATATTTT.

V gene TRBV5-1 combines with J gene TRBJ2-1; D is ambiguous. The CDR3 loop spans 14 amino acids. Looked up from germline, CDR1 is SGHRS and CDR2 is YFSETQ. V lost 0 bases to trimming and J lost 6 bases, with 10 bases between them. The CDR3 is CASSLGRLLNEQFF. The CDR3 region has the DNA TGCGCCAGCAGCTTGGGTCGGCTACTCAATGAGCAGTTCTTC.

In nucleotides, the CDR3 is TGTGCCACCAGCAGAGGGGACTCTGGGGCCAACGTCCTGACTTTC. Translation gives CATSRGDSGANVLTF. The chain couples TRBV15 to TRBJ2-6; D is uncertain. The V gene's germline CDR1 is LNHNV and CDR2 YYDKDF (reference sequence). V was clipped by 1 base and J by 0 bases, with 4 bases between them. This CDR3 has 15 residues.

V gene TRBV19 combines with J gene TRBJ2-7, with 8 bases fitting TRBD2. The CDR3 is 16 residues long. Trimming cost V 5 bases and J 0 bases; bases outside gene matches: 9. Germline CDR1 is LNHDA and CDR2 is SQIVND (reference sequence). Here the CDR3 reads CASSSLHSGVSYEQYF. Here the CDR3 DNA reads TGTGCCAGTAGTTCTCTTCATAGCGGGGTCTCCTACGAGCAGTACTTC. The whole variable domain, filled in from reference TRBV19 and TRBJ2-7, reads DGGITQSPKYLFRKEGQNVTLSCEQNLNHDAMYWYRQDPGQGLRLIYYSQIVNDFQKGDIAEGYSVSREKKESFPLTVTSAQKNPTAFYLCASSSLHSGVSYEQYFGPGTRLTVT.

The V and J genes are TRBV25-1 and TRBJ2-7, with D perhaps TRBD1 or TRBD2 (6 bases each). In germline, CDR1 is MGHDK, CDR2 SYGVNS. The CDR3 totals 14 residues. Trimming cost V 5 bases and J 2 bases, with 13 bases left between them. The CDR3, as DNA: TGTGCCAGCAGTTTCGAGGGGGGTGCCTACGAGCAGTACTTC. It codes for CASSFEGGAYEQYF.

This chain joins TRBV7-9 and TRBJ2-3; D is undetermined. The V gene lost 1 base and the J gene lost 2 bases, with 7 bases spanning the gap. The CDR3 runs to 14 residues. The V gene's germline CDR1 is SEHNR and CDR2 FQNEAQ (reference sequence). The chain's CDR3 is CASSLDTLTDTQYF. CDR3 DNA: TGTGCCAGCAGCTTAGACACCCTCACAGATACGCAGTATTTT.

The rearrangement uses TRBV7-2 and TRBJ1-5; D is undetermined. In germline, CDR1 is SGHTA, CDR2 FQGNSA. The CDR3 covers 13 residues. V lost 5 bases, J lost 0 bases, and 5 bases lay in between. CDR3 bases: TGTGCCAGCAGCCCTGATAGCAATCAGCCCCAGCATTTT. It encodes CASSPDSNQPQHF.

The rearrangement links TRBV1 to TRBJ2-1; the table gives TRBD2 as D, unverified against the DNA. TRBV1 is assigned pseudogene status. The CDR3 consists of 17 residues. The CDR3 spells CTSSRRHLGSSYNEQFF. DNA of the CDR3: TGCACCAGCAGCCGCAGGCACCTAGGGAGCTCCTACAATGAGCAGTTCTTC.

The V and J genes are TRBV30 and TRBJ2-2; the D gene is possibly TRBD1 (5 bases). The CDR3 has 17 amino acids. V gave up 2 bases and J gave up 2 bases, with 18 bases separating them. CDR1 is GTSNPN and CDR2 is SVGIG in the germline V gene (reference sequence). As DNA, the CDR3 is TGTGCCTGGAGTTCCCTACGACAGACAGCTAACACCGGGGAGCTGTTTTTT. Amino acids: CAWSSLRQTANTGELFF. Full variable domain (rest looked up from reference TRBV30 and TRBJ2-2): SQTIHQWPATLVQPVGSPLSLECTVEGTSNPNLYWYRQAAGRGLQLLFYSVGIGQISSEVPQNLSASRPQDRQFILSSKKLLLSDSGFYLCAWSSLRQTANTGELFFGEGSRLTVL.

The chain is built from TRBV27 and TRBJ2-2; D gene unclear. This CDR3 comprises 15 residues. Germline CDR1 is MNHEY and CDR2 is SMNVEV (reference sequence). Trimming removed 6 bases from V and 5 bases from J, with 16 bases in between. The CDR3 sequence is CASSPRPMETGELFF. CDR3 bases: TGTGCCAGCAGCCCCAGGCCCATGGAGACCGGGGAGCTGTTTTTT.

The V gene is TRBV10-3, the J gene TRBJ1-3, with 8 bases that match TRBD1. The germline V gene has CDR1 ENHRY and CDR2 SYGVKD. CDR3 size: 17 residues. V trimming: 4 bases; J trimming: 4 bases; junction bases outside the gene matches: 12. CDR3 sequence reads: CAISARTGLLSGNTIYF. In DNA, the CDR3 is TGTGCCATCAGTGCAAGGACAGGGCTTCTTTCGGGAAACACCATATATTTT.

V is TRBV18 and J is TRBJ1-1; no clear D. The CDR3 has 15 amino acids. In germline, CDR1 is KGHSH, CDR2 LQKENI. The germline V and J ends were trimmed by 3 bases and 1 base, with 12 bases remaining between them. CDR3 sequence reads: CASSPYDTPNTEAFF. CDR3 coding DNA: TGTGCCAGCTCACCCTACGACACACCGAACACTGAAGCTTTCTTT. Full variable domain (outside the CDR3, taken from reference TRBV18 and TRBJ1-1): NAGVMQNPRHLVRRRGQEARLRCSPMKGHSHVYWYRQLPEEGLKFMVYLQKENIIDESGMPKERFSAEFPKEGPSILRIQQVVRGDSAAYFCASSPYDTPNTEAFFGQGTRLTVV.

The chain joins TRBV9 to TRBJ1-1; D is uncertain. This CDR3 has 13 residues. V was shortened by 4 bases and J by 1 base, with 8 bases between the two germline ends. Germline V gene data show CDR1 as SGDLS and CDR2 as YYNGEE. For the CDR3, the DNA is TGTGCCAGCAGCCCCTTACCGAACACTGAAGCTTTCTTT. It is translated as CASSPLPNTEAFF.

In its sample, this clone was seen once. V usage is TRBV6-5 and J usage is TRBJ2-7; D may be TRBD1 (5 bases). The CDR3 totals 12 residues. The germline V and J ends were trimmed by 8 bases and 1 base, with 9 bases remaining between them. Germline values: CDR1 MNHEY, CDR2 SVGAGI. The CDR3 DNA reads TGTGCCAGCTTCAGGGTATCCTACGAGCAGTACTTC. It specifies CASFRVSYEQYF.

The V call is TRBV7-9, the J call TRBJ2-7; D gene unclear. There are 12 residues in the CDR3. From germline, CDR1 is SEHNR and CDR2 FQNEAQ (reference sequence). Trimming removed 3 bases from V and 5 bases from J, with 8 bases in between. CDR3 nucleotide sequence: TGTGCCAGCAGCTTCCCCCAGGACGAGCAGTACTTC. Its protein is CASSFPQDEQYF.

The chain recombines TRBV27 with TRBJ1-1, with D hard to call. This CDR3 region has 13 residues. Trimming pared 6 bases from V and 5 bases from J, leaving 13 bases between. Germline V lookup: CDR1 MNHEY, CDR2 SMNVEV (reference sequence). This CDR3 reads CASSVTARTEAFF. The CDR3 coding sequence is TGTGCCAGCAGCGTCACGGCGAGGACTGAAGCTTTCTTT.

The chain combines TRBV5-4 with TRBJ1-1, with D hard to call. The length of the CDR3 is 12 residues. Germline CDR1 reads SGHNT; CDR2 reads YYREEE (reference sequence). V was trimmed by 0 bases and J by 5 bases, leaving 5 bases between them. CDR3 region: CASSLGITEAFF. For the CDR3, the DNA is TGTGCCAGCAGCTTGGGAATAACTGAAGCTTTCTTT.

The chain recombines TRBV7-2 with TRBJ1-1; no clear D. Germline assignment: CDR1 SGHTA and CDR2 FQGNSA. V shed 4 bases and J shed 4 bases, with 10 bases lying between them. The CDR3 has 13 amino acids. CDR3 sequence reads: CASSSVIGTEAFF. For the CDR3, the DNA is TGTGCCAGCAGCTCTGTCATTGGCACTGAAGCTTTCTTT.